Below are 2 T cell receptor beta chains sequenced from a single sample in a study of OX40 agonist ivuxolimab in advanced cancers. Produced via immunoSEQ multiplex PCR; TCRdb's table is partial and in-frame only. The table lists 90,000 to 100,000 clones, less than 90% of them singletons, with around 0.8% in the top ten. The sequencing used CD4+ or CD8+ T cells sorted from blood, collected in a trial of the OX40 agonist ivuxolimab. These receptors were obtained from an adult with an advanced solid tumor such as melanoma, head and neck, liver or kidney cancer.

The V gene is TRBV19, the J gene TRBJ1-5, with 8 bases that match TRBD1. CDR1 and CDR2 (germline): LNHDA, SQIVND (reference sequence). The CDR3 covers 15 residues. With V trimmed by 3 bases and J by 2 bases, 3 bases remained unmatched. The chain's CDR3 is CASSIAGGGNQPQHF. CDR3 coding DNA: TGTGCCAGTAGTATCGCAGGGGGCGGCAATCAGCCCCAGCATTTT.

The chain has TRBV6-5 and TRBJ1-1, with D uncertain. Germline V gene lookup returns CDR1 MNHEY and CDR2 SVGAGI. V was pared by 2 bases and J by 4 bases, with 5 bases between. CDR3 length: 12 amino acids. CDR3 coding DNA: TGTGCCAGCAGTTACGGCGGCACTGAAGCTTTCTTT. Encoded protein: CASSYGGTEAFF.